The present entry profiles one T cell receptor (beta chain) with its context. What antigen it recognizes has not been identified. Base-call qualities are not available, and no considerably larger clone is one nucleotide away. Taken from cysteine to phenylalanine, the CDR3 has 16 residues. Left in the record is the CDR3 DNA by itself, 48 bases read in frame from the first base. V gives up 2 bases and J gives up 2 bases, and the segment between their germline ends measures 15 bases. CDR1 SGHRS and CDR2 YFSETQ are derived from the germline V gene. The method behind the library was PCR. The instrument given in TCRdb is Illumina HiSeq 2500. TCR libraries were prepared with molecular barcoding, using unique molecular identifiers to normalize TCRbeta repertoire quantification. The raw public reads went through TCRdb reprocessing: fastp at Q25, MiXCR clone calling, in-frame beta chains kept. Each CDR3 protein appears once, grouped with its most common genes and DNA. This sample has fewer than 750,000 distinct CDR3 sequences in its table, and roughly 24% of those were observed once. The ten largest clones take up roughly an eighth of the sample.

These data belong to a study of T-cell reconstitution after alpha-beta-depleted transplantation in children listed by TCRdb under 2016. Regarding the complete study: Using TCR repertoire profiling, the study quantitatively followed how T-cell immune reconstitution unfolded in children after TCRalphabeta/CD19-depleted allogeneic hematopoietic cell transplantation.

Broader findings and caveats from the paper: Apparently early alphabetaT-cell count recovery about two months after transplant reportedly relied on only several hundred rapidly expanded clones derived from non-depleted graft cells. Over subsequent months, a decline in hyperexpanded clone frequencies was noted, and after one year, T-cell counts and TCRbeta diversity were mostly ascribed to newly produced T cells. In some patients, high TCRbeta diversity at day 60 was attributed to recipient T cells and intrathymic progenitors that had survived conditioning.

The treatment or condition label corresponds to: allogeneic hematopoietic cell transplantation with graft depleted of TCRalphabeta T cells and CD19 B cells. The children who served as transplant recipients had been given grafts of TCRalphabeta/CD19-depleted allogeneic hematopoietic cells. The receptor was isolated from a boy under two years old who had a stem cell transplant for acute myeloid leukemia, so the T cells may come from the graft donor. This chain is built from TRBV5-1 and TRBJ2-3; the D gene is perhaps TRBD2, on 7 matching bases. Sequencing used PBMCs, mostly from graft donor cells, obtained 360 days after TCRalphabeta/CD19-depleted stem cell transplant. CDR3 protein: CASSLGGGANTDTQYF. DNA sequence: TGCGCCAGCAGCTTAGGAGGGGGGGCCAACACAGATACGCAGTATTTT. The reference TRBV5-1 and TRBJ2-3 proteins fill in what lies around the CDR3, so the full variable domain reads KAGVTQTPRYLIKTRGQQVTLSCSPISGHRSVSWYQQTPGQGLQFLFEYFSETQRNKGNFPGRFSGRQFSNSRSEMNVSTLELGDSALYLCASSLGGGANTDTQYFGPGTRLTVL.